The present T cell receptor (beta chain) was sequenced within a study of blood T cells in healthy people across ages. General study findings and limits: Per million T cells, TCR beta diversity dropped about linearly as age rose.

Sample-barcoded 5' priming and a J-beta primer mix drove a second PCR of 7 to 11 cycles. A template-switch adaptor that had 12 random nucleotides put a tag on each cDNA molecule. MiXCR was run by TCRdb on the 5' RACE reads, yielding one entry per CDR3 protein. This sample carries hundreds of thousands of distinct CDR3 sequences, roughly 48% of them seen once, and the ten largest clones take 10% to 15%. The V end lost 5 bases, the J end lost 11 bases, and 21 bases lay between the germline ends. CDR3 length: 14 residues. Looked up from germline, CDR1 is SEHNR and CDR2 is FQNEAQ (reference sequence). This clonotype was picked up one time. Its target is unknown. The authors drew 8 to 10 milliliters of peripheral blood from each donor. With each sample, at least 6 micrograms of total RNA were extracted.

Sequenced material: blood. V gene TRBV7-9 combines with J gene TRBJ2-5, with D possibly TRBD1 on 5 matching bases. This receptor was identified in a man aged 25 to 40 in good health. The CDR3 DNA is TGTGCCAGCAGCCCCCCGGCAGGGCCCGACGGGCAGTACTTC. Translated: CASSPPAGPDGQYF. Supplemented by reference TRBV7-9 and TRBJ2-5, the full variable domain reads DTGVSQNPRHKITKRGQNVTFRCDPISEHNRLYWYRQTLGQGPEFLTYFQNEAQLEKSRLLSDRFSAERPKGSFSTLEIQRTEQGDSAMYLCASSPPAGPDGQYFGPGTRLLVL.